Described below is a single T cell receptor beta chain sequence and its context. Antigen specificity is unknown. The table came from immunoSEQ multiplex PCR; TCRdb's copy has only in-frame clones and leaves some out. The table records tens of thousands of clones, approximately 96% of them present only once. CDR3 size: 14 residues. The J segment lost 8 bases and the V segment lost 2 bases, leaving 5 bases of the junction unmatched. Germline CDR1 and CDR2: MNHNY and SVGAGI (reference sequence). This sample is part of a study of graft-versus-host responses after intestinal transplantation. The sequence was collected from a human donor who received an intestinal transplant. This chain joins TRBV6-6 and TRBJ2-1, with 8 bases matching TRBD1. The material was unstimulated CD8+ T cells sorted from spleen or lymph node cells, obtained before intestinal transplant. The CDR3 nucleotides are TGTGCCAGCAGTTACCCGCAGGGGGCCGATGAGCAGTTCTTC. Protein: CASSYPQGADEQFF.